A selection of T cell receptor beta chains follows, all from one sample in a study of radiotherapy plus CTLA-4 blockade in lung cancer. Method: immunoSEQ multiplex PCR; TCRdb's copy keeps in-frame clones and lacks some. The sample carries roughly 44,000 clones, roughly 90% recorded once. Source: peripheral blood, taken from a patient treated with radiotherapy plus ipilimumab. Every receptor here comes from a human donor with non-small cell lung cancer whose response to radiotherapy plus ipilimumab could not be evaluated. CDR3s include the opening cysteine and the closing phenylalanine or tryptophan.

TRBV4-3	CASSQDLGGGNTEAFF
TRBV18	CASSTGTRGGNTIYF
TRBV27	CASSLSIFRNEQFF
TRBV12-5	CASAAGTTKGETQYF
TRBV10-1	CASSAGATNEKLFF
TRBV10-1	CASSRSRSGEQYF
TRBV30	CAWTASGSYEQYF
TRBV7-9	CASSGGGPGNTIYF
TRBV19	CASSSQTYEQYF
TRBV5-4	CASRYDILSYEQYF
TRBV9	CASTLAGIANEQFF
TRBV19	CASRQGAVADTQYF
TRBV28	CASTRVAQGLFF
TRBV19	CASSIGGGAYSDTGELFF
TRBV5-4	CASSLGDYTEAFF
TRBV7-2	CASSSGQGRTTEAFF
TRBV30	CAWSREGTYSNQPQHF
TRBV5-3	CARSDARGYSYEQYF
TRBV19	CASSPGTGRHEQFF
TRBV14	CASSQPRQGQETQYF
TRBV7-2	CASSLTAPRQFNKNQPQHF
TRBV18	CASSPAANYEQYF
TRBV7-2	CASSLAGTSGTTDTQYF
TRBV27	CASSWTGRGEQYF
TRBV5-1	CASSLSKGVQGETQYF
TRBV28	CASRWRAEAFF
TRBV5-6	CASSLLVSTEAFF
TRBV25-1	CAGSERRLGFNRPPLHF
TRBV19	CATRDRGGGTQYF
TRBV7-9	CASSFGLAGTDTQYF
TRBV5-1	CASSFSTADYEQYF
TRBV6-6	CASMDGGGSYNEQFF
TRBV27	CASSLTGQGYNEQFF
TRBV7-9	CASSLPGSYGYTF
TRBV5-8	CASSPGTEAYGYTF
TRBV7-2	CASTSTGANYGYTF
TRBV7-2	CASSPGGRHRGTQYF
TRBV27	CASSPPRHLSSYNEQFF
TRBV7-2	CASSPRTGGYTGELFF
TRBV19	CASSGTGYQPQHF
TRBV11-2	CASSLVRGSGRSNTGELFF
TRBV5-1	CASSLAGPNTGELFF
TRBV10-3	CAISDPTGGQETQYF
TRBV6-1	CASSEGGTSGYEQYF
TRBV19	CASSKISGVSYNEQFF